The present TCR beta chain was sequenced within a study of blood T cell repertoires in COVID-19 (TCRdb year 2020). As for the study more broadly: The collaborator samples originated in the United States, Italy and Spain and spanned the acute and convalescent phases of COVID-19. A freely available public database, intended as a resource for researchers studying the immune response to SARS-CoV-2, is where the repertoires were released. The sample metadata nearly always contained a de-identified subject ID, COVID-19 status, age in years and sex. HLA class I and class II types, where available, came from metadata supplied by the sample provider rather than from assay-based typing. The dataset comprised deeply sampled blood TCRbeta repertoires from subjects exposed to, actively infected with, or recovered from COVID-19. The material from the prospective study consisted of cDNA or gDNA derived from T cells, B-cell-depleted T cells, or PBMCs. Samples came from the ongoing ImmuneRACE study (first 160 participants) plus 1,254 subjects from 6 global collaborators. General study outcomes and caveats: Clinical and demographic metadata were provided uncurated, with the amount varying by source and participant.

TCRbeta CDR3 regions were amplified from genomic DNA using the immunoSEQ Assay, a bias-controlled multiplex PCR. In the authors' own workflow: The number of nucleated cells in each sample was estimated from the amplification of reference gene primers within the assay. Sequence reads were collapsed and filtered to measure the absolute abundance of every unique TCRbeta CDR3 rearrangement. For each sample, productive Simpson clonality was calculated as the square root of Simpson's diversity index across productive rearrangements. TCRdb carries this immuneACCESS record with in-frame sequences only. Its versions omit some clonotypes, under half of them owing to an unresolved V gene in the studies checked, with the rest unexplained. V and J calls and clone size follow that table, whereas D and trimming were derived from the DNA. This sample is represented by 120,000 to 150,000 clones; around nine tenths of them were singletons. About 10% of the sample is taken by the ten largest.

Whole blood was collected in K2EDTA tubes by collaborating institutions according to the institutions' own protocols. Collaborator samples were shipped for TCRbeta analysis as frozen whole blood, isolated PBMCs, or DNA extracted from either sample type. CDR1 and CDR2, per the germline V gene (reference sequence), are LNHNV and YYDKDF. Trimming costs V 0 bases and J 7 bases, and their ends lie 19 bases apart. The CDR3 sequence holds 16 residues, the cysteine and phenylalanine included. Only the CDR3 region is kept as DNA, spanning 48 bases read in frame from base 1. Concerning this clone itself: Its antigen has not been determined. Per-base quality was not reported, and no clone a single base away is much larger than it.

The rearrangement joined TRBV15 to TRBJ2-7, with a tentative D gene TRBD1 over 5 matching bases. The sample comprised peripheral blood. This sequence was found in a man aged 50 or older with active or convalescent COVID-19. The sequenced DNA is TGTGCCACCAGCAGAGACCCCCGACAGCTAACTTGGGAGCAGTACTTC. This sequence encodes CATSRDPRQLTWEQYF.